Listed below are T cell receptor beta chains from one sample, sequenced in a study of radiotherapy plus CTLA-4 blockade in lung cancer. Profiling relied on immunoSEQ multiplex PCR, and the TCRdb table lists in-frame clones only, not all of them. The data hold 75,000 to 80,000 clones, with more than 75% observed a single time. The sample consisted of peripheral blood, taken from a patient treated with radiotherapy plus ipilimumab. These receptors all stem from a human donor with non-small cell lung cancer who had stable disease on radiotherapy plus ipilimumab. Each CDR3 is given without its conserved first and last residue.

V gene	J gene	CDR3 protein
TRBV5-6	NA	ASSLSPGPLYEQY
TRBV11-2	TRBJ2-2	ASSLDRGPWGELF
TRBV7-8	TRBJ1-1	ASSLARGSTEAF
TRBV9	TRBJ1-1	ASSVGDTVSRPEAF
TRBV5-1	TRBJ2-1	ASSLVPPTGTNEQF
TRBV6-1	TRBJ2-3	ASILTPPTDTQY
TRBV19	TRBJ1-1	ASIDPGQNTEAF
TRBV19	TRBJ1-4	ASSTWDRDEKLF
TRBV2	TRBJ2-2	ASRGSGGANTGELF
TRBV9	TRBJ1-3	ASSTGTGVLGSDNTIY
TRBV6-1	TRBJ1-6	ASSEHGQNSPLH
TRBV7-9	TRBJ2-3	ASSLIRAQLGGTDTQY
TRBV30	TRBJ2-5	AWSVRSGETQY
TRBV6-1	TRBJ2-5	ASSRLAGGQETQY
TRBV28	TRBJ1-2	ASSLRTGEVANYGYT
TRBV10-2	TRBJ2-7	ASSQPTGTGHNEQY
TRBV7-3	TRBJ2-1	ASSLVSGTNEQF
TRBV7-9	TRBJ2-7	ASSLGLSQGFPYEQY
TRBV12-5	TRBJ1-1	ASGWGTGGISEAF
TRBV13	TRBJ2-1	ASSPSGGAVFDEQF
TRBV7-8	TRBJ1-1	ASSLLGTEAF
TRBV4-2	TRBJ2-3	ASSHRTGSSTDTQY
TRBV5-1	TRBJ2-1	ASRNDPSSYNEQF
TRBV7-8	TRBJ2-7	ASSLEPYEQY